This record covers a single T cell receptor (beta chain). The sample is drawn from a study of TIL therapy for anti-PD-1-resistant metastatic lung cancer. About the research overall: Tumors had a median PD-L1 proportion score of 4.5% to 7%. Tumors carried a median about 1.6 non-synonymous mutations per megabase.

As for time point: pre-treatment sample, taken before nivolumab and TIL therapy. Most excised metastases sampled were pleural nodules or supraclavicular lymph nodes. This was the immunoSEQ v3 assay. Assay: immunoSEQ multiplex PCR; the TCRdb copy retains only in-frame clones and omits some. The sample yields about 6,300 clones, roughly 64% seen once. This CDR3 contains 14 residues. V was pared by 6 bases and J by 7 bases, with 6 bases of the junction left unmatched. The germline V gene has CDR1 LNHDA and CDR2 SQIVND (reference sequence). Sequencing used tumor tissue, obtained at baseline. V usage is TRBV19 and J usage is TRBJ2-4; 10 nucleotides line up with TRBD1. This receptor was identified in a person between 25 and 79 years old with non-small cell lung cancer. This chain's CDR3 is CASRKTGGDNIQYF. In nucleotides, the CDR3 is TGTGCCAGTAGGAAGACAGGGGGCGATAACATTCAGTACTTC.